These 26 T cell receptor beta chains were sequenced from one sample in a study of blood T cell repertoires in COVID-19. Profiled with immunoSEQ multiplex PCR; TCRdb holds only in-frame clones, not every one. Of under 30,000 clones in the sample, 65% to 90% are singletons; the top ten hold around 25%. The source material was peripheral blood. These TCRs come from a human donor in a cohort sampled during active COVID-19.

This clone was counted between two and nine times. J is TRBJ2-2 and V is TRBV19; 11 nucleotides match TRBD2. This CDR3 has 14 amino acids. V gave up 5 bases and J gave up 4 bases; unmatched junction bases: 0. Germline CDR1 is LNHDA and CDR2 is SQIVND (reference sequence). The CDR3 region is CASSGLAGTGELFF. The CDR3 nucleotides read TGTGCCAGTAGTGGACTAGCGGGCACCGGGGAGCTGTTTTTT.

The chain combines TRBV7-9 with TRBJ2-1; no firm D call. The CDR3 length is 15 residues. V lost 4 bases to trimming and J lost 4 bases, with 14 bases between them. Germline V gives CDR1 SEHNR, CDR2 FQNEAQ (reference sequence). CDR3 protein: CASSSFLGPYNEQFF. Written as DNA, the CDR3 is TGTGCCAGCAGCTCATTCCTTGGCCCTTACAATGAGCAGTTCTTC.

The gene calls are TRBV6-1 and TRBJ2-3, with a possible D match to TRBD2 (6 bases). The germline CDR1 and CDR2 sequences are MNHNS and SASEGT. The germline V and J ends were trimmed by 1 base and 1 base, with 15 bases remaining between them. CDR3 size: 17 residues. DNA for the CDR3: TGTGCCAGCAGTGAAGGCCGAGGGGACTGGCGCACAGATACGCAGTATTTT. Translating gives CASSEGRGDWRTDTQYF.

This chain links TRBV7-3 with TRBJ2-2; 8 positions match TRBD2. The CDR3 is 17 residues long. Germline loops: CDR1 SGHTA, CDR2 FQGTGA. V dropped 2 bases and J dropped 3; count of bases not matched to a gene: 8. The DNA of the CDR3 is TGTGCCAGCAGCTTAGGGAGCGGGAGTGTTTACACCGGGGAGCTGTTTTTT. Protein product: CASSLGSGSVYTGELFF.

The chain recombines TRBV10-2 with TRBJ1-2; 8 nucleotides agree with TRBD1. CDR1 is WSHSY, CDR2 SAAADI, per germline. The CDR3 sequence is 14 residues long. Germline trimming cut 2 bases from V and 5 bases from J; bases unmatched to any gene: 4. The chain's CDR3 is CASSEAGGAYGYTF. Written as DNA, the CDR3 is TGCGCCAGCAGTGAGGCAGGGGGCGCTTATGGCTACACCTTC.

The count of this clone is one. The rearrangement links TRBV7-9 to TRBJ2-2; TRBD2 agrees at 10 bases. The CDR3 runs 16 residues. Germline V gives CDR1 SEHNR, CDR2 FQNEAQ (reference sequence). The J segment lost 2 bases and the V segment lost 5 bases, leaving 5 bases of the junction unmatched. The CDR3 nucleotides are TGTGCCAGCAGCAATACTAGCGGGATAAACACCGGGGAGCTGTTTTTT. Residues: CASSNTSGINTGELFF.

The chain links TRBV5-8 to TRBJ1-4; TRBD1 is a possible D gene (5 bases). This CDR3 comprises 15 residues. V lost 4 bases and J 5 bases, leaving 15 bases between the germline ends. Per the germline V gene, CDR1 is SGHTS and CDR2 is YDEGEE. The CDR3, as DNA: TGTGCCAGCAGCCCCGGACGGGGGGGGAATGAAAAACTGTTTTTT. Amino acids: CASSPGRGGNEKLFF.

The V and J genes are TRBV5-4 and TRBJ1-3; a weak D match, TRBD1 (5 bases). Trimming removed 5 bases from V and 5 bases from J, with 8 bases in between. Germline V gives CDR1 SGHNT, CDR2 YYREEE (reference sequence). The CDR3 is made up of 12 amino acids. This CDR3 reads CASSRGRNTIYF. Here the CDR3 DNA reads TGTGCCAGCAGTCGGGGGAGAAACACCATATATTTT. Supplemented by reference TRBV5-4 and TRBJ1-3, the full variable domain reads ETGVTQSPTHLIKTRGQQVTLRCSSQSGHNTVSWYQQALGQGPQFIFQYYREEENGRGNFPPRFSGLQFPNYSSELNVNALELDDSALYLCASSRGRNTIYFGEGSWLTVV.

V is TRBV7-9 and J is TRBJ1-2, with D uncertain. This CDR3 has 12 amino acids. Per germline, CDR1 SEHNR and CDR2 FQNEAQ (reference sequence). V lost 7 bases to trimming and J lost 8 bases, with 14 bases between them. CDR3 sequence reads: CASIRDSGGYTF. The CDR3 bases are TGTGCCAGCATCCGGGATTCGGGCGGCTACACCTTC.

The V and J genes are TRBV28 and TRBJ1-5, with unresolved D. Germline CDR1 reads MDHEN; CDR2 reads SYDVKM. The CDR3 loop spans 13 amino acids. Trimming stripped 6 bases from V and 6 bases from J, with 12 bases between. For the CDR3, the DNA is TGTGCCAGCAGCTCGGATAGAGGTCAGCCCCAGCATTTT. Residues: CASSSDRGQPQHF.

V gene TRBV12-3 or TRBV12-4 combines with J gene TRBJ2-1; 7 bases fit TRBD2. CDR3 length: 12 amino acids. Trimming at V came to 7 bases and at J to 5 bases, leaving 2 bases not matched to a gene. The CDR3 sequence is CASMGGDNEQFF. For the CDR3, the DNA is TGTGCCAGCATGGGGGGGGACAATGAGCAGTTCTTC.

The rearrangement links TRBV7-8 to TRBJ1-1, with D possibly being TRBD1 (6 bases). The CDR3 has 18 amino acids. Germline assignment: CDR1 SGHVS and CDR2 FQNEAQ. V was trimmed by 5 bases and J by 5 bases, leaving 27 bases between them. The CDR3 bases are TGTGCCAGCAGCCCTAGCAGACTTACCAGGGGAGCGAAGACTGAAGCTTTCTTT. Protein sequence: CASSPSRLTRGAKTEAFF. The complete variable domain, with remaining parts taken from reference TRBV7-8 and TRBJ1-1, reads GAGVSQSPRYKVAKRGQDVALRCDPISGHVSLFWYQQALGQGPEFLTYFQNEAQLDKSGLPSDRFFAERPEGSVSTLKIQRTQQEDSAVYLCASSPSRLTRGAKTEAFFGQGTRLTVV.

The DNA for the CDR3 is TGTGCCAGCAGACGGACAGGGGGCTACGAGCAGTACTTC. This encodes CASRRTGGYEQYF. The chain combines TRBV2 with TRBJ2-7; the match to TRBD1 covers 10 bases. Looked up from germline, CDR1 is SNHLY and CDR2 is FYNNEI. Unmatched junction bases numbered 2, after V lost 6 bases and J lost 3 bases. The CDR3 is 13 amino acids.

This clone was detected once. The V gene is TRBV28, the J gene TRBJ1-1; tentatively, D is TRBD1 (5 bases). Germline CDR1 reads MDHEN; CDR2 reads SYDVKM. The CDR3 contains 12 residues. The V and J ends lost 7 bases and 5 bases respectively, with 11 bases between them. The CDR3 DNA follows: TGTGCCAGCATAGACAGCGTTACTGAAGCTTTCTTT. This gives the protein CASIDSVTEAFF.

This clone was counted a single time. The chain links TRBV5-1 to TRBJ2-5; TRBD2 matches 13 bases. V trimming: 4 bases; J trimming: 3 bases; junction bases outside the gene matches: 9. Germline CDR1 and CDR2: SGHRS and YFSETQ. The length of the CDR3 is 17 residues. This CDR3 is CASSPPTSGGQEETQYF. The DNA of the CDR3 is TGCGCCAGCAGCCCGCCGACTAGCGGGGGGCAAGAAGAGACCCAGTACTTC.

The sample holds one count of this clone. The chain uses TRBV5-1 and TRBJ1-6, with 7 nucleotides matching TRBD1. The CDR3 contains 15 residues. Germline V lookup: CDR1 SGHRS, CDR2 YFSETQ. V was clipped by 0 bases and J by 4 bases; unmatched bases: 1. The CDR3: CASSLGDSYNSPLHF. The DNA for the CDR3 is TGCGCCAGCAGCTTGGGGGACAGTTATAATTCACCCCTCCACTTT.

This clone was counted a single time. V usage is TRBV28 and J usage is TRBJ1-1; TRBD1 agrees at 10 bases. The CDR3 contains 14 residues. After removal of 7 bases from V and 3 bases from J, the junction contained 5 bases not matched to a gene. CDR1 is MDHEN, CDR2 SYDVKM, per germline. CDR3 sequence: CASIRDRGHTEAFF. The CDR3 DNA sequence: TGTGCCAGCATCAGGGACAGGGGTCACACTGAAGCTTTCTTT.

The CDR3 reads CASILTLNGGGGTEAFF. In DNA form, the CDR3 reads TGTGCCAGCATCCTCACTTTAAACGGGGGAGGAGGCACTGAAGCTTTCTTT. The rearrangement links TRBV27 to TRBJ1-1; tentatively, D is TRBD1 (5 bases). Trimming pared 7 bases from V and 4 bases from J, leaving 25 bases between. The length of the CDR3 is 17 residues. CDR1 and CDR2 from the germline V gene are MNHEY and SMNVEV (reference sequence).

J is TRBJ2-5 and V is TRBV15, with TRBD2 identical over 7 bases. J gave up 4 bases and V 0 bases, and 11 bases lay outside the gene matches. The CDR3 contains 17 residues. CDR1 is LNHNV, CDR2 YYDKDF, per germline (reference sequence). Here the CDR3 reads CATSRDPRGGVPETQYF. The CDR3, as DNA: TGTGCCACCAGCAGAGATCCCCGTGGGGGGGTGCCAGAGACCCAGTACTTC.

In this sample, this clone turned up a few times. In nucleotides, the CDR3 is TGTGCCAGCGCACAGGGGTTCTCACCCCTCCACTTT. This codes for CASAQGFSPLHF. V gene TRBV2 combines with J gene TRBJ1-6, with 7 nucleotides matching TRBD1. Germline lookup yields CDR1 SNHLY and CDR2 FYNNEI. Trimming removed 8 bases from V and 10 bases from J; junction bases left unmatched: 5. The CDR3 loop spans 12 amino acids.

The chain has TRBV10-1 and TRBJ2-3; TRBD2 is a possible D gene (6 bases). There are 16 residues in the CDR3. Germline-derived CDR1 and CDR2 are WNHNN and SYGVQD (reference sequence). V gave up 0 bases and J gave up 1 base, with 11 bases separating them. The chain's CDR3 is CASSESGAGGTDTQYF. CDR3 sequence (DNA): TGCGCCAGCAGTGAGTCTGGAGCGGGTGGCACAGATACGCAGTATTTT.

Only a few counts were recorded for this clone. This chain connects TRBV11-1 to TRBJ2-7, with TRBD1 as a possible D gene (5 bases). Trimming removed 3 bases at V and 0 bases at J, with 12 bases between. The length of the CDR3 is 15 residues. The V gene's germline CDR1 is SGHAT and CDR2 FQDESV (reference sequence). CDR3 residues: CASSLQGLSSYEQYF. The CDR3 DNA sequence: TGTGCCAGCAGCTTGCAGGGTCTTAGCTCCTACGAGCAGTACTTC.

J is TRBJ2-7 and V is TRBV5-1; the match to TRBD1 covers 7 bases. The germline V gene has CDR1 SGHRS and CDR2 YFSETQ. V lost 4 bases, J lost 2 bases, and 6 bases stayed unmatched. This CDR3 spans 14 amino acids. The CDR3 DNA sequence: TGCGCCAGCAGCCCGGGACAGCAAGCCTACGAGCAGTACTTC. Its protein product is CASSPGQQAYEQYF.

The genes are TRBV4-1 and TRBJ2-2, with D unclear. Trimming removed 1 base from V and 0 bases from J, with 15 bases in between. The germline CDR1 and CDR2 sequences are MGHRA and YSYEKL. This CDR3 is 18 amino acids long. The CDR3 DNA reads TGCGCCAGCAGCCAAGCCCCGGCAGGTCTCCCGAACACCGGGGAGCTGTTTTTT. Amino acids: CASSQAPAGLPNTGELFF.

The chain recombines TRBV7-3 with TRBJ1-5; D is uncertain. This CDR3 contains 15 residues. V was shortened by 2 bases and J by 3 bases, with 11 bases between the two germline ends. Looked up from germline, CDR1 is SGHTA and CDR2 is FQGTGA. CDR3 nucleotides: TGTGCCAGCAGCTTAGGGCCAGGTCTCAATCAGCCCCAGCATTTT. Translation gives CASSLGPGLNQPQHF.

The chain is built from TRBV27 and TRBJ1-5; TRBD1 agrees at 7 bases. CDR3 length equals 14 residues. Germline V gene lookup returns CDR1 MNHEY and CDR2 SMNVEV (reference sequence). CDR3 amino acids: CVSSGGRFNQPQHF. The CDR3 nucleotides are TGTGTCTCTTCAGGGGGAAGGTTCAATCAGCCCCAGCATTTT.